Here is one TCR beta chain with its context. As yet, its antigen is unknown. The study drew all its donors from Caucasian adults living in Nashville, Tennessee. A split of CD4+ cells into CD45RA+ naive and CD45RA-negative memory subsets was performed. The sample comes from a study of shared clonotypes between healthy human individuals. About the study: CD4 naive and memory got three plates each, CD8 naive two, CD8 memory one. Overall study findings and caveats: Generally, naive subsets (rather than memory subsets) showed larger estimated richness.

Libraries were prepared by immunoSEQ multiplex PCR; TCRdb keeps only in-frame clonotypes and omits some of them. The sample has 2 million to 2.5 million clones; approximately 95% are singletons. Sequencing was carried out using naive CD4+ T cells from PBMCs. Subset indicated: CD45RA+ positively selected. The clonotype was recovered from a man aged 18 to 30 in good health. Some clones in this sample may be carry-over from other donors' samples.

As DNA, the CDR3 is TGTGCCAGCAGTGAATTCGTCGGGGTGAGTGAGCAGTTCTTC. Its translation: CASSEFVGVSEQFF. V is TRBV2 and J is TRBJ2-1; TRBD2 might be the D (5 bases). From germline, CDR1 is SNHLY and CDR2 FYNNEI. The CDR3 is made up of 14 amino acids. The V and J ends lost 2 bases and 9 bases respectively, with 14 bases between them.